The sequence of this TCR beta chain was determined in a study of T cells in Graves' hyperthyroidism and ophthalmopathy. The CDR3 runs to 14 residues. Trimming left V 0 bases short and J 5 bases short, with 9 bases between. Germline assignment: CDR1 SGHAT and CDR2 FQNNGV. Template material for amplifying TCR beta CDR3 regions consisted of RNA transcripts. Using the HTBI primer set, a first-round RT-PCR was run on the TCR CDR3. In TCRdb, the multiplex PCR reads were re-called with MiXCR into one record per CDR3 protein. The sample consists of 600,000 or so distinct CDR3 sequences, more than 12% of them appearing once. This clonotype was seen many times.

Sequencing was performed on blood. This receptor was obtained from a woman aged 45-59 years with Graves' ophthalmopathy. This chain links TRBV11-2 with TRBJ2-3; possible D gene TRBD1, 5 bases. The CDR3 nucleotides read TGTGCCAGCAGCTTAGAAGGGGTGGGAGATACGCAGTATTTT. This translates into CASSLEGVGDTQYF.